This T cell receptor beta chain came from a study of radiation and T cells in renal cell carcinoma. There are 14 residues in the CDR3. Germline CDR1 SGHTA, CDR2 FQGNSA. Trimming took 1 base from V and 7 from J, leaving 11 bases between them. TCRdb's table, derived via immunoSEQ multiplex PCR, lists solely in-frame clones and lacks some. The top ten clones hold roughly 11% of a sample with around 16,000 clones, 55% to 60% of them seen once. Noted treatment: treatment-naive control, cytoreductive nephrectomy. The gene calls are TRBV7-2 and TRBJ2-1; D gene ambiguous. The input for sequencing was tumor tissue, taken from a patient whose treatment was nephrectomy without radiotherapy. The TCR sequence derives from a man in his fifties or sixties with renal cell carcinoma. The CDR3 loop reads CASSLVSLGNEQFF. The CDR3 DNA follows: TGTGCCAGCAGCTTAGTCAGCTTGGGGAATGAGCAGTTCTTC.